The 23 T cell receptor beta chains given below trace back to one sample, sequenced in a study of beta chain features in type 1 diabetes. Expressed TCRB transcripts got sequenced, as all isolated RNA was reverse transcribed. Method: immunoSEQ multiplex PCR; TCRdb's copy keeps in-frame clones and lacks some. The table records hundreds of thousands of clones, approximately 8% of them present only once. Sequencing was performed on central memory CD4+ T cells from blood. All receptors come from a woman younger than 35 in good health.

This clone was found a few times. The rearrangement links TRBV4-2 to TRBJ1-1; no clear D gene. With 5 bases removed from V and 0 bases from J, the gap between germline ends came to 16 bases. Germline CDR1 and CDR2: LGHNA and YNFKEQ. This CDR3 has 16 amino acids. CDR3 residues: CASSLDGQIMNTEAFF. CDR3 in DNA: TGTGCCAGCAGCTTAGATGGGCAAATCATGAACACTGAAGCTTTCTTT.

This chain connects TRBV20-1 to TRBJ1-2; D not resolved. Germline CDR1 and CDR2: DFQATT and SNEGSKA (reference sequence). V lost 6 bases to trimming and J lost 8 bases, with 13 bases between them. The CDR3 sequence is 11 residues long. The CDR3 sequence: CSASYYTGYTF. The CDR3 bases are TGCAGTGCGTCCTATTATACGGGCTACACCTTC.

With regard to this clone: With a much larger clone just one base away, this may be a read error. The sample holds other DNA sequences that translate to the same CDR3. The rearrangement uses TRBV5-8 and TRBJ2-1; D gene uncertain. Between the trimmed V and J ends, which lost 3 bases and 4 bases, there was a span of 2 bases. The CDR3 contains 11 residues. From germline, CDR1 is SGHTS and CDR2 YDEGEE. The CDR3 region has the DNA TGTGCCAGCAGCTCATACAATGAGCAGTTCTTC. As protein: CASSSYNEQFF.

The chain joins TRBV11-2 to TRBJ1-3; tentative D call: TRBD1 (5 bases). V was cut by 5 bases and J by 3 bases, with 8 bases left in between. The V gene's germline CDR1 is SGHAT and CDR2 FQNNGV. This CDR3 has 13 amino acids. This CDR3 is CASSQTDGNTIYF. The CDR3 region has the DNA TGTGCCAGCAGCCAGACAGATGGAAACACCATATATTTT.

This clone was seen only a few times. The V and J genes are TRBV9 and TRBJ2-7; a weak D match, TRBD1 (5 bases). Trimming stripped 1 base from V and 2 bases from J, with 10 bases between. The CDR3 extends over 14 amino acids. Per the germline V gene, CDR1 is SGDLS and CDR2 is YYNGEE. The CDR3 protein is CASSVRGGTYEQYF. Written as DNA, the CDR3 is TGTGCCAGCAGCGTAAGGGGCGGCACCTACGAGCAGTACTTC.

This clone was found a few times. The rearrangement joins TRBV6-1 to TRBJ2-4, with D unclear. CDR1 MNHNS and CDR2 SASEGT come from the germline V gene. This CDR3 is built from 14 residues. V was clipped by 6 bases and J by 2 bases, with 11 bases between them. CDR3 protein: CASRAPVTKNIQYF. In DNA, the CDR3 is TGTGCCAGCAGGGCCCCCGTAACCAAAAACATTCAGTACTTC.

On this clone itself: Germline is not matched at one junction end, which may reflect a read error. V is TRBV5-6 and J is TRBJ1-4, with D perhaps matching TRBD1 (6 bases). Per the germline V gene, CDR1 is SGHDT and CDR2 is YYEEEE. The length of the CDR3 is 12 residues. CDR3 DNA sequence: TGTGCCAGCAGCTCTGGAGAAACAGGGTACCTTTTT. This translates into CASSSGETGYLF.

The chain joins TRBV4-2 to TRBJ2-3; D might be TRBD1 (5 bases). This CDR3 has 13 amino acids. Germline loops: CDR1 LGHNA, CDR2 YNFKEQ. Trimming left V 1 base short and J 5 bases short, with 7 bases between. CDR3 nucleotide sequence: TGTGCCAGCAGCCAAGCCACAGGAGATACGCAGTATTTT. This gives the protein CASSQATGDTQYF.

V gene TRBV29-1 combines with J gene TRBJ2-7, with D perhaps matching TRBD1 or TRBD2 (6 bases each). V was pared by 5 bases and J by 5 bases, with 19 bases between. The CDR3 runs to 14 residues. In germline, CDR1 is SQVTM, CDR2 ANQGSEA. The CDR3 DNA reads as TGCAGCGTTTCTTGGGGGGCGGGCACCCACGAGCAGTACTTC. Protein sequence: CSVSWGAGTHEQYF.

The V call is TRBV7-9, the J call TRBJ2-2, with 7 bases fitting TRBD2. V shed 5 bases, J shed 4 bases, and the junction held 7 bases outside the gene matches. Germline CDR1 is SEHNR and CDR2 is FQNEAQ (reference sequence). This CDR3 has 15 residues. The CDR3 protein is CASSAWREITGELFF. The CDR3 DNA reads TGTGCCAGCAGCGCCTGGCGGGAGATCACCGGGGAGCTGTTTTTT.

This clone occurred a few times. The chain uses TRBV11-2 and TRBJ2-1; weak D call: TRBD2 (5 bases). Germline-derived CDR1 and CDR2 are SGHAT and FQNNGV. This CDR3 is built from 16 residues. Trimming cost V 0 bases and J 0 bases, with 9 bases left between them. The CDR3, as DNA: TGTGCCAGCAGCTTAGAGGCGGGTAGCTCCTACAATGAGCAGTTCTTC. It codes for CASSLEAGSSYNEQFF. Looking up the rest from reference TRBV11-2 and TRBJ2-1 gives the full variable domain: EAGVAQSPRYKIIEKRQSVAFWCNPISGHATLYWYQQILGQGPKLLIQFQNNGVVDDSQLPKDRFSAERLKGVDSTLKIQPAKLEDSAVYLCASSLEAGSSYNEQFFGPGTRLTVL.

The gene calls are TRBV15 and TRBJ1-1; tentative D call: TRBD1 (6 bases). The germline V gene encodes CDR1 LNHNV and CDR2 YYDKDF (reference sequence). The ends were cut back, 0 bases at V and 9 bases at J, with 20 bases in the middle. CDR3 length: 16 residues. This chain's CDR3 is CATSRDLTASQGKAFF. The CDR3 coding sequence is TGTGCCACCAGCAGAGATTTGACAGCCTCTCAGGGGAAAGCTTTCTTT.

This chain joins TRBV4-3 and TRBJ2-4; D might be TRBD2 (5 bases). Germline CDR1 LGHNA, CDR2 YSLEER. There are 14 residues in the CDR3. Trimming took 4 bases from V and 14 from J, leaving 21 bases between them. As DNA, the CDR3 is TGCGCCAGCAGCCCAACCATTAGTACTAGGGCAGAGTACTTC. Protein: CASSPTISTRAEYF.

This clone was counted only a few times. The chain employs TRBV5-4 and TRBJ2-1; 11 bases are shared with TRBD2. Germline CDR1 and CDR2: SGHNT and YYREEE (reference sequence). V shed 1 base and J 8 bases; nucleotides not matched to a gene: 5. CDR3 length equals 15 residues. The CDR3 sequence: CASSLPLAGVYEQFF. In nucleotides, the CDR3 is TGTGCCAGCAGCTTGCCACTAGCGGGAGTGTATGAGCAGTTCTTC. Full variable domain (missing parts from reference TRBV5-4 and TRBJ2-1): ETGVTQSPTHLIKTRGQQVTLRCSSQSGHNTVSWYQQALGQGPQFIFQYYREEENGRGNFPPRFSGLQFPNYSSELNVNALELDDSALYLCASSLPLAGVYEQFFGPGTRLTVL.

The chain is built from TRBV5-1 and TRBJ2-5; D not certain. The germline gives CDR1 SGHRS, CDR2 YFSETQ. The V and J ends lost 4 bases and 4 bases respectively, with 17 bases between them. The CDR3 sequence is 15 residues long. The DNA for the CDR3 is TGCGCCAGCAGCAAGGGCGTGAACTATGCAGAGACCCAGTACTTC. Protein product: CASSKGVNYAETQYF.

This clone has more than one count but fewer than ten. The chain employs TRBV18 and TRBJ2-5; maybe TRBD2 (6 bases). The V and J ends lost 3 bases and 2 bases respectively, with 19 bases between them. Germline V gives CDR1 KGHSH, CDR2 LQKENI. This CDR3 contains 17 residues. DNA for the CDR3: TGTGCCAGCTCACCGATGACGGGACTCCTCCTACAAGAGACCCAGTACTTC. Its translation: CASSPMTGLLLQETQYF.

This clone showed up many times. V and J are TRBV11-2 and TRBJ2-2, with D uncertain. With 6 bases removed from V and 4 bases from J, the gap between germline ends came to 12 bases. Germline values: CDR1 SGHAT, CDR2 FQNNGV. The CDR3 is 14 residues long. Written as DNA, the CDR3 is TGTGCCAGCAGTTCCCTTGGGGTCACCGGGGAGCTGTTTTTT. Its translation is CASSSLGVTGELFF.

This clone turned up a few times. The chain uses TRBV6-6 and TRBJ1-5, with 7 nucleotides matching TRBD1. This CDR3 is 14 amino acids long. Germline V CDR1 and CDR2: MNHNY, SVGAGI (reference sequence). Unmatched junction bases numbered 12, after V lost 6 bases and J lost 10 bases. The CDR3 nucleotides are TGTGCCAGCAGCCTTCAACAGGGGAATCTCCCCCAGCATTTT. It translates to CASSLQQGNLPQHF.

This clone was counted many times. V and J are TRBV19 and TRBJ2-6, with 8 bases identical to TRBD2. This CDR3 comprises 17 residues. CDR1 is LNHDA, CDR2 SQIVND, per germline (reference sequence). The junction had 7 bases not matched to a gene; V was cut back by 6 bases and J by 0 bases. The CDR3 sequence is CASRLTSVSSGANVLTF. CDR3 sequence (DNA): TGTGCCAGTAGGCTGACTAGCGTAAGCTCTGGGGCCAACGTCCTGACTTTC.

This clone has only a few counts. This sequence joins TRBV5-1 and TRBJ2-1; D is unclear. The CDR3 has 12 residues. Germline V gives CDR1 SGHRS, CDR2 YFSETQ. V lost 10 bases to trimming and J lost 5 bases, with 13 bases between them. CDR3: CASRQQNNEQFF. For the CDR3, the DNA is TGCGCCTCGCGGCAGCAAAACAATGAGCAGTTCTTC.

A few counts support this clone. This sequence joins TRBV28 and TRBJ2-1; D gene ambiguous. The V gene lost 6 bases and the J gene lost 8 bases, with 8 bases spanning the gap. Germline CDR1 is MDHEN and CDR2 is SYDVKM. The CDR3 runs to 11 residues. CDR3 coding DNA: TGTGCCAGCAGGGTTCATTATGAGCAGTTCTTC. It yields the protein CASRVHYEQFF.

The gene calls are TRBV5-6 and TRBJ2-3, with D possibly being TRBD2 (6 bases). V was pared by 2 bases and J by 6 bases, with 13 bases between. This CDR3 spans 14 amino acids. Germline assignment: CDR1 SGHDT and CDR2 YYEEEE. The CDR3 DNA sequence: TGTGCCAGCAGCTTAACAGGTCGGGGGGATACGCAGTATTTT. It is translated as CASSLTGRGDTQYF.

This clone was counted many times. The J gene is TRBJ1-1, the V gene TRBV14, with D possibly TRBD1 on 5 matching bases. The CDR3 sequence is 13 residues long. Trimming took 4 bases from V and 1 from J, leaving 7 bases between them. Looked up from germline, CDR1 is SGHDN and CDR2 is FVKESK. The CDR3 DNA reads TGTGCCAGCAGCCGAGACAGGAACACTGAAGCTTTCTTT. It encodes CASSRDRNTEAFF.